Following are 3 T cell receptor beta chains from one sample sequenced in a study of cytomegalovirus exposure and HLA in healthy donors. With 60 Vbeta and 13 Jbeta primers, the PCR was carried out. Sequencing was performed with immunoSEQ multiplex PCR; in TCRdb, only in-frame clones are kept and a portion is missing. The data show 150,000 to 180,000 clones, 60% to 75% seen once. Sequencing was performed on PBMCs. These receptors were taken from a young man in good health and CMV-seronegative.

The chain combines TRBV29-1 with TRBJ2-1; possible D gene TRBD2, 6 bases. V was shortened by 7 bases and J by 9 bases, with 19 bases between the two germline ends. The germline gives CDR1 SQVTM, CDR2 ANQGSEA. The CDR3 has 13 residues. The CDR3 here is CSAGAGENGEQFF. CDR3 nucleotides: TGCAGCGCCGGAGCGGGTGAGAATGGTGAGCAGTTCTTC.

The chain has TRBV5-5 and TRBJ1-3; 8 bases map to TRBD1. Trimming cost V 4 bases and J 3 bases; bases outside gene matches: 9. CDR1 is SGHKS and CDR2 is YYEKEE in the germline V gene (reference sequence). This CDR3 contains 16 residues. CDR3 sequence reads: CASSLGQGTYGNTIYF. The CDR3 DNA follows: TGTGCCAGCAGCCTCGGACAGGGTACTTATGGAAACACCATATATTTT.

This clone was counted between two and nine times. The CDR3 sequence is CASSGAGTGKEETQYF. CDR3 DNA: TGCGCCAGCAGTGGCGCCGGGACAGGGAAGGAAGAGACCCAGTACTTC. The V and J genes are TRBV10-1 and TRBJ2-5; 9 bases match TRBD1. V shed 4 bases, J shed 3 bases, and the junction held 9 bases outside the gene matches. Germline assignment: CDR1 WNHNN and CDR2 SYGVQD (reference sequence). The CDR3 is 16 residues long.